This section outlines one T cell receptor (beta chain) sequence together with its context. The target antigen is unknown. Treatment denoted: 19 received Ad26.COV2.S at low or high dose, single or two shots; five or six received placebo; per-sample allocation not given. The samples date from day 63 after the first vaccine or placebo injection. This sample is part of a study of Ad26.COV2.S vaccination and SARS-CoV-2 variants. Turning to the study itself: In the study, Ad26.COV2.S was injected intramuscularly once, or twice 56 days apart.

General observations from the study: Total T cell responses were possibly underestimated by TCR breadth and depth analyses.

Clones were read by immunoSEQ multiplex PCR, and TCRdb kept only the in-frame ones, dropping some. The sample consists of 450,000 to 550,000 clones, roughly 87% of them appearing once. The CDR3 is made up of 16 amino acids. V lost 5 bases to trimming and J lost 7 bases; unmatched junction nucleotides: 9. Germline assignment: CDR1 SGHTA and CDR2 FQGTGA. This clonotype was sampled from a person between 18 and 60 years old who received the Ad26.COV2.S COVID-19 vaccine or a placebo. The chain employs TRBV7-3 and TRBJ2-2; 11 bases are a match to TRBD1. This specimen was peripheral blood, taken in a trial of Ad26.COV2.S vaccine versus placebo. Here the CDR3 reads CASSGPGQGAGGELFF. DNA for the CDR3: TGTGCCAGCAGCGGTCCCGGACAGGGGGCCGGCGGGGAGCTGTTTTTT.